Below are 12 T cell receptor beta chains sequenced from a single sample in a study of post-analysis software for immune sequencing data. Unique molecular identifiers tagged the TCR beta cDNA libraries. A single record per CDR3 protein comes from TCRdb applying MiXCR to the PCR reads. Of fewer than 700,000 distinct CDR3 sequences in the sample, 44% were seen once. Whole-study findings and limits: Controls showed lower frequencies than patients for four to six TRBV segments, and TRBV5-6, TRBV5-1 and TRBV20-1 were among these.

Their cognate antigens are unknown. Sequencing was done on a sample of blood. Every receptor here comes from a girl aged 5 to 17 with multiple sclerosis.

This clonotype came up a few times. The CDR3 nucleotides are TGTGCCAGCAGCGTTCGAGGGGGACTTGGGTCTTCCGAGACAGATACGCAGTATTTT. This encodes CASSVRGGLGSSETDTQYF. The gene calls are TRBV9 and TRBJ2-3; D could derive from TRBD1 or TRBD2 (6 bases each). The V gene lost 2 bases and the J gene lost 3 bases, with 25 bases spanning the gap. Germline CDR1 SGDLS, CDR2 YYNGEE. The CDR3 has 19 amino acids.

The V call is TRBV7-2, the J call TRBJ2-1; D remains ambiguous. Germline V CDR1 and CDR2: SGHTA, FQGNSA. The length of the CDR3 is 13 residues. Trimming took off 1 base at V and 8 bases at J, with 9 bases between the two ends. The CDR3 DNA reads TGTGCCAGCAGCTTAGACCTCTCTGATGAGCAGTTCTTC. Encoded protein: CASSLDLSDEQFF.

In the case of this clonotype: The germline gene is not matched at one end of the junction; a read error may be the cause. The rearrangement links TRBV6-6 to TRBJ2-5; possible D gene TRBD2, 5 bases. This CDR3 is built from 13 residues. Germline V gene sequence: CDR1 MNHNY, CDR2 SVGAGI (reference sequence). This CDR3 is CVSRSGSKETQYF. CDR3 bases: TGTGTCAGCAGGAGCGGATCAAAAGAGACCCAGTACTTC.

This clonotype has more than one count but fewer than ten. The chain links TRBV12-3 or TRBV12-4 to TRBJ2-1, with TRBD1 as a possible D gene (5 bases). The germline V and J ends were trimmed by 6 bases and 9 bases, with 12 bases remaining between them. This CDR3 contains 12 residues. In DNA form, the CDR3 reads TGTGCCAGCAGCGGTCAGGGTGGTGAGCAGTTCTTC. Protein sequence: CASSGQGGEQFF.

This clonotype was seen repeatedly, ten times or more. The gene calls are TRBV12-3 or TRBV12-4 and TRBJ2-5; 8 bases agree with TRBD1. The CDR3 is 14 residues long. With 4 bases clipped from V and 2 bases from J, the junction kept 3 bases outside the gene matches. The CDR3 sequence is CASSSGQVQETQYF. CDR3 nucleotide sequence: TGTGCCAGCAGTTCGGGACAGGTTCAAGAGACCCAGTACTTC.

DNA of the CDR3: TGTGCCAGCAGCTCGGTGGAGGTCGAGCAGTACTTC. This gives the protein CASSSVEVEQYF. The J gene is TRBJ2-4, the V gene TRBV5-6; possibly TRBD2 for D (5 bases). The end of the DNA fits TRBJ2-7 better, so the J call may be wrong. The germline gives CDR1 SGHDT, CDR2 YYEEEE. The CDR3 loop spans 12 amino acids.

This clonotype was counted a single time. This sequence joins TRBV12-3 or TRBV12-4 and TRBJ2-4, with TRBD1 as a possible D gene (6 bases). V was cut by 5 bases and J by 13 bases, with 21 bases left in between. The CDR3 is 14 amino acids. The CDR3 loop reads CASSPFDRTGGQYF. The CDR3 DNA sequence: TGTGCCAGCAGTCCCTTCGACAGGACTGGTGGGCAGTACTTC.

This clonotype has only a few counts. The chain links TRBV6-6 to TRBJ2-1, with 11 nucleotides matching TRBD1. The CDR3 totals 17 residues. Germline CDR1 and CDR2: MNHNY and SVGAGI (reference sequence). V lost 6 bases and J lost 9; bases outside the gene matches: 16. The CDR3 sequence: CASSPHAPGQGVVEQFF. The CDR3 DNA follows: TGTGCCAGCAGCCCACATGCCCCGGGACAGGGGGTTGTTGAGCAGTTCTTC.

This clonotype was recorded many times. The chain uses TRBV12-3 or TRBV12-4 and TRBJ2-5, with TRBD1 identical over 7 bases. V lost 7 bases to trimming and J lost 5 bases; unmatched junction nucleotides: 10. The CDR3 length is 14 residues. CDR3 region: CASILGQASETQYF. Written as DNA, the CDR3 is TGTGCCAGCATTCTCGGACAGGCTTCGGAGACCCAGTACTTC.

The V call is TRBV5-1, the J call TRBJ2-6; the D gene could be TRBD1 or TRBD2 (5 bases each). Germline lookup yields CDR1 SGHRS and CDR2 YFSETQ. The V end was cut by 4 bases, the J end by 0 bases, with 11 bases between. The length of the CDR3 is 16 residues. Written as DNA, the CDR3 is TGCGCCAGCAGCCGGGGACCGCTCTCTGGGGCCAACGTCCTGACTTTC. Encoded protein: CASSRGPLSGANVLTF.

This clonotype was picked up one time. The rearrangement links TRBV11-2 to TRBJ2-7; 7 bases align to TRBD1. This CDR3 has 15 amino acids. The germline V gene encodes CDR1 SGHAT and CDR2 FQNNGV. V dropped 1 base and J dropped 2; count of bases not matched to a gene: 5. CDR3 nucleotides: TGTGCCAGCAGCTTAGTCCGGGACAGACCCTACGAGCAGTACTTC. Amino acids: CASSLVRDRPYEQYF.

This chain connects TRBV5-1 to TRBJ2-2; a possible D gene is TRBD1 (6 bases). This CDR3 region has 14 residues. The germline V and J ends were trimmed by 3 bases and 6 bases, with 12 bases remaining between them. Germline V lookup: CDR1 SGHRS, CDR2 YFSETQ. The CDR3 nucleotides are TGCGCCAGCAGCTCCAGGGGCGACCCCGGGGAGCTGTTTTTT. It encodes CASSSRGDPGELFF.